This T cell receptor (beta chain) comes out of a study of T cells in Graves' hyperthyroidism and ophthalmopathy. Study-wide findings and caveats: The model predicted ophthalmopathy a median around 6 months before onset. Classification by a 13 V-J model distinguished ophthalmopathy from stable hyperthyroidism.

Diagnoses were established using clinical symptoms, serum thyroxine and TRAb, thyroid ultrasound and orbital computed tomography. Using RNA transcripts as the source, TCR beta CDR3 regions were amplified. An initial round of RT-PCR targeting the TCR CDR3 relied on the HTBI primer set. MiXCR, applied by TCRdb to the multiplex PCR reads, yields one record per CDR3 protein. Among about 700,000 distinct CDR3 sequences listed, 45% were seen once. Germline V gene data show CDR1 as DFQATT and CDR2 as SNEGSKA (reference sequence). With 3 bases clipped from V and 1 base from J, the junction kept 14 bases outside the gene matches. The CDR3 is 18 residues long. Comments on this clonotype: Its target is not known.

The receptor comes from an adult man with Graves' disease, either hyperthyroidism or ophthalmopathy (not recorded which). Sequenced material: peripheral blood or thyroid tissue (not recorded which). The chain recombines TRBV20-1 with TRBJ1-5, with 8 bases fitting TRBD1. The CDR3 loop reads CSARGAGRGRFSNQPQHF. Here the CDR3 DNA reads TGCAGTGCTAGGGGGGCCGGCAGGGGGCGGTTCAGCAATCAGCCCCAGCATTTT.